The 10 T cell receptor beta chains listed next were all sequenced from one sample in a study of T cell responses to AZD1222 COVID-19 vaccine. Measured with immunoSEQ multiplex PCR; TCRdb has only the in-frame clones, and not every one. The sample carries 150,000 to 200,000 clones, 85% to 90% recorded once. The input for sequencing was peripheral blood, taken on day 0 of AZD1222 vaccination. The receptors stem from an adult in good health.

CDR3: CASSPQAAGELFF. CDR3 nucleotides: TGTGCCAGCTCACCGCAGGCGGCCGGGGAGCTGTTTTTT. The genes are TRBV18 and TRBJ2-2; D unresolved. V was cut by 3 bases and J by 6 bases, with 8 bases left in between. The CDR3 is 13 amino acids. Germline V gene lookup returns CDR1 KGHSH and CDR2 LQKENI.

The chain couples TRBV5-6 to TRBJ1-3; possible D gene TRBD1, 6 bases. V was clipped by 0 bases and J by 5 bases, with 9 bases between them. The CDR3 covers 14 residues. The germline CDR1 and CDR2 sequences are SGHDT and YYEEEE. In DNA form, the CDR3 reads TGTGCCAGCAGCTTGGGACAGGCTCGAAACACCATATATTTT. Its translation: CASSLGQARNTIYF. The full variable domain, with the rest looked up from reference TRBV5-6 and TRBJ1-3, is DAGVTQSPTHLIKTRGQQVTLRCSPKSGHDTVSWYQQALGQGPQFIFQYYEEEERQRGNFPDRFSGHQFPNYSSELNVNALLLGDSALYLCASSLGQARNTIYFGEGSWLTVV.

The genes are TRBV7-6 and TRBJ1-5; D is ambiguous. This CDR3 has 15 amino acids. V was pared by 5 bases and J by 0 bases, with 11 bases between. Germline V gene lookup returns CDR1 SGHVS and CDR2 FNYEAQ. The chain's CDR3 is CASSPYPNSNQPQHF. The CDR3 DNA reads TGTGCCAGCAGCCCCTACCCAAATAGCAATCAGCCCCAGCATTTT.

This clone has only a few counts. The V gene is TRBV9, the J gene TRBJ1-3, with D possibly matching TRBD1 (6 bases). CDR1 SGDLS and CDR2 YYNGEE come from the germline V gene. Trimming shortened V by 4 bases and J by 0 bases, and 14 bases separated the two germline ends. This CDR3 spans 16 amino acids. CDR3: CASSTGTTSSGNTIYF. The CDR3 bases are TGTGCCAGCAGCACCGGGACAACGAGCTCTGGAAACACCATATATTTT.

CDR3 region: CATSRDKDRWANVLTF. The CDR3 DNA follows: TGTGCCACCAGCAGAGATAAGGACAGATGGGCCAACGTCCTGACTTTC. The chain carries TRBV15 and TRBJ2-6, with D possibly matching TRBD1 (6 bases). The V gene's germline CDR1 is LNHNV and CDR2 YYDKDF (reference sequence). V was shortened by 0 bases and J by 5 bases, with 11 bases between the two germline ends. The CDR3 extends over 16 amino acids.

J is TRBJ1-5 and V is TRBV4-3; tentatively, D is TRBD1 (5 bases). Trimming took 0 bases from V and 6 from J, leaving 15 bases between them. Germline values: CDR1 LGHNA, CDR2 YSLEER. CDR3 length: 16 amino acids. The CDR3 loop reads CASSQDYGALGQPQHF. Written as DNA, the CDR3 is TGCGCCAGCAGCCAAGATTACGGGGCGCTAGGTCAGCCCCAGCATTTT.

This sequence joins TRBV5-1 and TRBJ1-4, with D unclear. V lost 4 bases and J 6 bases, leaving 16 bases between the germline ends. The CDR3 covers 15 residues. Germline loops: CDR1 SGHRS, CDR2 YFSETQ. CDR3 residues: CASSLESADYEKLFF. The CDR3 DNA sequence: TGCGCCAGCAGCCTGGAGAGCGCCGATTATGAAAAACTGTTTTTT. Filled out from reference TRBV5-1 and TRBJ1-4, the complete variable domain reads KAGVTQTPRYLIKTRGQQVTLSCSPISGHRSVSWYQQTPGQGLQFLFEYFSETQRNKGNFPGRFSGRQFSNSRSEMNVSTLELGDSALYLCASSLESADYEKLFFGSGTQLSVL.

This CDR3 reads CASSPISSSNTGELFF. The CDR3 coding sequence is TGTGCCAGCTCACCTATTTCATCCTCGAACACCGGGGAGCTGTTTTTT. V and J are TRBV18 and TRBJ2-2; D gene ambiguous. The V gene lost 3 bases and the J gene lost 0 bases, with 11 bases spanning the gap. CDR3 length equals 16 residues. Germline assignment: CDR1 KGHSH and CDR2 LQKENI.

V is TRBV5-4 and J is TRBJ2-7; TRBD1 is a possible D gene (7 bases). This CDR3 has 14 residues. V was pared by 0 bases and J by 7 bases, with 14 bases between. The germline V gene has CDR1 SGHNT and CDR2 YYREEE (reference sequence). CDR3 sequence reads: CASSLVGGAGEQYF. The DNA of the CDR3 is TGTGCCAGCAGCTTGGTAGGGGGCGCGGGGGAGCAGTACTTC.

V usage is TRBV20-1 and J usage is TRBJ2-4; no clear D. The CDR3 covers 14 residues. The V gene's germline CDR1 is DFQATT and CDR2 SNEGSKA (reference sequence). The ends were cut back, 3 bases at V and 5 bases at J, with 14 bases in the middle. In DNA form, the CDR3 reads TGCAGTGCTAGTGGTGTTAGTTCCCAAAACATTCAGTACTTC. Its protein is CSASGVSSQNIQYF.